Each of the 24 T cell receptor beta chains below was sequenced from the same sample in a study of blood T cell repertoires in COVID-19. TCRdb's table, derived via immunoSEQ multiplex PCR, lists solely in-frame clones and lacks some. The sample lists some 100,000 clones; 85% to 95% were seen once. The sequenced sample consisted of peripheral blood. The receptors originated from a man aged 45 to 65 with active COVID-19.

This clone was detected a few times. This chain uses TRBV7-9 with TRBJ1-2; D is unresolved. Trimming shortened V by 2 bases and J by 4 bases, and 8 bases separated the two germline ends. The germline gives CDR1 SEHNR, CDR2 FQNEAQ (reference sequence). The CDR3 covers 13 residues. CDR3 in DNA: TGTGCCAGCAGCTTACGGCAGGCCTATGGCTACACCTTC. This codes for CASSLRQAYGYTF.

This chain connects TRBV30 to TRBJ2-3, with D hard to call. The CDR3 contains 14 residues. The V gene's germline CDR1 is GTSNPN and CDR2 SVGIG (reference sequence). V was trimmed by 0 bases and J by 0 bases, leaving 7 bases between them. The CDR3 coding sequence is TGTGCCTGGAGTGTAAGCACTAGCACAGATACGCAGTATTTT. Protein sequence: CAWSVSTSTDTQYF.

In DNA, the CDR3 is TGTGCCAGCAGCTTGGTTACAGGGTCTGGGGCCAACGTCCTGACTTTC. The encoded protein is CASSLVTGSGANVLTF. V and J are TRBV5-4 and TRBJ2-6; D is perhaps TRBD1 (6 bases). Germline V gene lookup returns CDR1 SGHNT and CDR2 YYREEE (reference sequence). The CDR3 loop spans 16 amino acids. V was pared by 0 bases and J by 1 base, with 8 bases between.

The chain employs TRBV30 and TRBJ1-2; no clear D. V lost 0 bases, J lost 7 bases, and 15 bases lay in between. CDR3 length equals 14 residues. The germline CDR1 and CDR2 sequences are GTSNPN and SVGIG (reference sequence). The CDR3 region is CAWSVSGSSLGYTF. CDR3 DNA: TGTGCCTGGAGTGTATCGGGAAGTTCTCTTGGCTACACCTTC.

The V and J genes are TRBV3-1 (or the pseudogene TRBV3-2) and TRBJ1-2; 7 bases align to TRBD1. The CDR3 length is 14 residues. Per germline, CDR1 LGHDT and CDR2 YNNKEL (reference sequence). The junction had 4 bases not matched to a gene; V was cut back by 2 bases and J by 4 bases. The CDR3 DNA is TGTGCCAGCAGCCAACCCGGGACAGCCTATGGCTACACCTTC. Protein sequence: CASSQPGTAYGYTF.

This rearrangement joins TRBV27 to TRBJ2-1; 11 nucleotides align to TRBD2. Germline CDR1 is MNHEY and CDR2 is SMNVEV (reference sequence). This CDR3 contains 16 residues. V shed 6 bases and J 7 bases; nucleotides not matched to a gene: 11. CDR3 sequence reads: CASRNLAGGLGNEQFF. The CDR3, as DNA: TGTGCCAGCAGAAACTTAGCGGGGGGGCTTGGAAATGAGCAGTTCTTC.

The chain combines TRBV6-1 with TRBJ2-7; D gene uncertain. CDR3 size: 11 residues. The V gene's germline CDR1 is MNHNS and CDR2 SASEGT. V gave up 3 bases and J gave up 3 bases, with 3 bases separating them. The CDR3 nucleotides read TGTGCCAGCAGTGACCTCTACGAGCAGTACTTC. Its protein is CASSDLYEQYF.

The chain is built from TRBV3-1 (or the pseudogene TRBV3-2) and TRBJ1-1, with 8 bases identical to TRBD1. The germline gives CDR1 LGHDT, CDR2 YNNKEL (reference sequence). The CDR3 runs 16 residues. The V gene end was trimmed by 2 bases and the J gene end by 10 bases; junction bases not matched to a gene: 15. The CDR3 DNA sequence: TGTGCCAGCAGCCAAAGGTCGGGGACAGGTGGGACCGGAGCTTTCTTT. Protein sequence: CASSQRSGTGGTGAFF.

The gene calls are TRBV28 and TRBJ1-5; D unresolved. Trimming stripped 3 bases from V and 1 base from J, with 7 bases between. Per germline, CDR1 MDHEN and CDR2 SYDVKM. This CDR3 comprises 14 residues. The CDR3 region is CASSLEISNQPQHF. CDR3 nucleotides: TGTGCCAGCAGTTTGGAGATAAGCAATCAGCCCCAGCATTTT.

CDR3 DNA sequence: TGTGCCAGCTACGGAGTCGCCGAGCAGTACTTC. Protein: CASYGVAEQYF. The chain employs TRBV6-5 and TRBJ2-7; no definite D call. Germline CDR1 and CDR2: MNHEY and SVGAGI. There are 11 residues in the CDR3. V lost 8 bases, J lost 6 bases, and 11 bases lay in between.

V is TRBV11-2 and J is TRBJ2-7; 7 bases align to TRBD2. Germline CDR1 reads SGHAT; CDR2 reads FQNNGV. This CDR3 is 15 amino acids long. The ends lost 5 bases at V and 0 bases at J; junction bases unmatched: 7. The CDR3 spells CASSPRGDYSYEQYF. CDR3 sequence (DNA): TGTGCCAGCAGCCCCCGGGGGGACTACTCCTACGAGCAGTACTTC.

The chain combines TRBV30 with TRBJ1-3, with 11 nucleotides matching TRBD1. The length of the CDR3 is 17 residues. With V trimmed by 0 bases and J by 2 bases, 6 bases remained unmatched. The germline CDR1 and CDR2 sequences are GTSNPN and SVGIG (reference sequence). Written as DNA, the CDR3 is TGTGCCTGGAGTGTTAGGACAGGGGGCTCCCCTGGAAACACCATATATTTT. It is translated as CAWSVRTGGSPGNTIYF.

V and J are TRBV28 and TRBJ2-3; maybe TRBD2 (6 bases). CDR1 is MDHEN and CDR2 is SYDVKM in the germline V gene. This CDR3 is 15 amino acids long. The ends were cut back, 6 bases at V and 0 bases at J, with 13 bases in the middle. The CDR3 is CASSSSGSSTDTQYF. The DNA for the CDR3 is TGTGCCAGCAGCAGTAGCGGCTCTAGCACAGATACGCAGTATTTT.

The gene calls are TRBV5-4 and TRBJ1-2, with 8 bases matching TRBD1. Germline trimming cut 1 base from V and 8 bases from J; bases unmatched to any gene: 7. The germline CDR1 and CDR2 sequences are SGHNT and YYREEE (reference sequence). The CDR3 consists of 14 residues. Here the CDR3 DNA reads TGTGCCAGCAGCTTGTGGGACAGGTATTTCGGCTACACCTTC. Amino acid sequence: CASSLWDRYFGYTF.

This rearrangement joins TRBV12-3 or TRBV12-4 to TRBJ2-7; no clear D. Trimming took 5 bases from V and 2 from J, leaving 10 bases between them. The CDR3 has 13 amino acids. This chain's CDR3 is CASSIQVPYEQYF. CDR3 coding DNA: TGTGCCAGCAGTATCCAGGTACCCTACGAGCAGTACTTC.

The rearrangement joins TRBV28 to TRBJ1-5, with 8 bases identical to TRBD1. CDR1 and CDR2 from the germline V gene are MDHEN and SYDVKM. V lost 6 bases, J lost 2 bases, and 3 bases stayed unmatched. The CDR3 sequence is 14 residues long. CDR3 bases: TGTGCCAGCAGGGACAGGGTTGGCAATCAGCCCCAGCATTTT. Protein product: CASRDRVGNQPQHF.

The gene calls are TRBV11-2 and TRBJ2-2, with a possible D match to TRBD2 (6 bases). Per the germline V gene, CDR1 is SGHAT and CDR2 is FQNNGV. The CDR3 sequence is 14 residues long. V lost 7 bases to trimming and J lost 4 bases, with 13 bases between them. The CDR3 spells CASTRRGLTGELFF. The CDR3 nucleotides are TGTGCCAGCACCCGGCGGGGACTCACCGGGGAGCTGTTTTTT.

The rearrangement joins TRBV7-9 to TRBJ1-5; a possible D gene is TRBD1 (6 bases). Deletions cut 5 bases from V and 13 bases from J, with 18 bases between. Per germline, CDR1 SEHNR and CDR2 FQNEAQ (reference sequence). CDR3 length: 13 residues. CDR3 amino acids: CASSLPPKGEQHF. The CDR3 DNA reads as TGTGCCAGCAGCCTACCCCCCAAGGGGGAACAGCATTTT.

CDR3: CASSPRLGGQVEETQYF. As DNA, the CDR3 is TGTGCCAGCAGTCCCCGGCTTGGGGGACAGGTAGAAGAGACCCAGTACTTC. This chain uses TRBV6-6 with TRBJ2-5; 8 bases are a match to TRBD1. Germline V CDR1 and CDR2: MNHNY, SVGAGI (reference sequence). The CDR3 contains 17 residues. Trimming removed 5 bases from V and 3 bases from J; junction bases left unmatched: 14.

The V call is TRBV19, the J call TRBJ1-1, with D possibly TRBD1 on 5 matching bases. V was clipped by 4 bases and J by 3 bases, with 9 bases between them. The CDR3 is made up of 13 amino acids. CDR1 and CDR2 (germline): LNHDA, SQIVND (reference sequence). CDR3 sequence (DNA): TGTGCCAGTAGTAAGCCGGGGGACACTGAAGCTTTCTTT. It yields the protein CASSKPGDTEAFF.

The chain recombines TRBV3-1 (or the pseudogene TRBV3-2) with TRBJ1-4, with D hard to call. The CDR3 consists of 15 residues. CDR1 and CDR2 from the germline V gene are LGHDT and YNNKEL (reference sequence). V gave up 4 bases and J gave up 4 bases, with 13 bases separating them. CDR3 bases: TGTGCCAGCAGCCCCTTCCCTGGCGGTAATGAAAAACTGTTTTTT. It codes for CASSPFPGGNEKLFF.

In its sample, this clone was seen once. The chain couples TRBV18 to TRBJ1-1; 9 bases agree with TRBD1. This CDR3 spans 15 amino acids. In germline, CDR1 is KGHSH, CDR2 LQKENI. With 3 bases clipped from V and 1 base from J, the junction kept 3 bases outside the gene matches. CDR3: CASSPRTGENTEAFF. The CDR3 nucleotides are TGTGCCAGCTCACCCAGGACAGGGGAGAACACTGAAGCTTTCTTT.

This chain uses TRBV6-6 with TRBJ1-2; D may be TRBD1 (6 bases). With 0 bases removed from V and 1 base from J, the gap between germline ends came to 6 bases. The CDR3 length is 14 residues. Per the germline V gene, CDR1 is MNHNY and CDR2 is SVGAGI (reference sequence). The DNA of the CDR3 is TGTGCCAGCAGTTACTCGGACAGTAACTATGGCTACACCTTC. Its protein is CASSYSDSNYGYTF.

The rearrangement joins TRBV28 to TRBJ2-6, with 8 bases lining up with TRBD2. This CDR3 is 17 amino acids long. From germline, CDR1 is MDHEN and CDR2 SYDVKM. The trim removed 5 bases at V and 3 bases at J, leaving 9 bases unmatched. This chain's CDR3 is CASSPAGTSYGANVLTF. The DNA of the CDR3 is TGTGCCAGCAGTCCAGCCGGGACTAGTTATGGGGCCAACGTCCTGACTTTC.